This TCR beta chain was captured in a study of glioma-infiltrating T cells after dendritic cell vaccination. Study background: Monocyte-derived dendritic cells, cultured about 7 days with IL-4 and GM-CSF, were pulsed with autologous tumor lysate.

In regard to this clone: The target antigen is unknown.

This table comes from immunoSEQ multiplex PCR, and its TCRdb copy is limited to in-frame clones, with some not included. The sample includes approximately 62,000 clones, approximately 86% of them seen just once. Time point given: after dendritic cell vaccination, including at tumor progression/relapse. Patients had residual fresh-frozen tumor tissue and more than two years of survival data. The CDR3 loop spans 12 amino acids. Trimming pared 4 bases from V and 7 bases from J, leaving 11 bases between. Germline values: CDR1 SGHAT, CDR2 FQNNGV. Study results and limitations: Higher TCR clonality did not directly relate to longer survival.

The sample was blood, taken after dendritic cell vaccination. This receptor was identified in a human donor with glioblastoma. This chain links TRBV11-2 with TRBJ2-7; D possibly corresponds to TRBD2 (6 bases). CDR3 sequence (DNA): TGTGCCAGCAGCTGGGGGGTGGTGGAGCAGTACTTC. It is translated as CASSWGVVEQYF.